These T cell receptor beta chains were read from a single sample in a study of CD8+CD57+ T cells in acquired aplastic anemia. TCRdb re-derived calls from the reads in MiXCR, one entry per CDR3 protein. The sample comprises 250,000 to 350,000 distinct CDR3 sequences, around 60% of which are singletons, and approximately 8.2% rests with the top ten. The sequenced sample was sorted CD4+, CD8+, or CD8+CD57+ T cells (not recorded which) from PBMCs. Every receptor here comes from a human donor with severe aplastic anemia or a healthy control (not recorded which). CDR3s include the opening cysteine and the closing phenylalanine or tryptophan. A D gene is named only where the DNA matches it firmly. For some rows the clone size is stated as once, few or many, or as a class when expanded; others skip it.

length	D	V	size	J	DNA	CDR3
14	NA	TRBV29-1	many	TRBJ1-1	TGCAGCGTTGGGGGGCTGGGGCGCGACACTGAAGCTTTCTTT	CSVGGLGRDTEAFF
14	NA	TRBV9	once	TRBJ1-6	TGTGCCAGCAGCGAACAGGTGACTAATTCACCCCTCCACTTT	CASSEQVTNSPLHF
12	NA	TRBV10-2	NA	TRBJ1-1	TGCGCCAGCATCGGACCGAACACTGAAGCTTTCTTT	CASIGPNTEAFF
13	NA	TRBV18	few	TRBJ1-4	TGTGCCAGCGGCATCGTTGGGAATGAAAAACTGTTTTTT	CASGIVGNEKLFF
12	NA	TRBV19	NA	TRBJ1-5	TGTGCCAGTAGCCTCGGCTCAAGGCCCCAGCATTTT	CASSLGSRPQHF
14	NA	TRBV9	NA	TRBJ1-2	TGTGCCAGCAGCGGAACCGACAGGCTACATGGCTACACCTTC	CASSGTDRLHGYTF
12	NA	TRBV7-8	once	TRBJ2-1	TGTGCCAGCAGCCCACCTGGAGGTAGGCAGTTCTTC	CASSPPGGRQFF
15	NA	TRBV5-1	few	TRBJ1-6	TGCGCCAGCAGCGAGGGGATACAGGGAACTTCACCCCTCCACTTT	CASSEGIQGTSPLHF
15	TRBD2	TRBV20-1	few	TRBJ2-3	TGCAGTGCCGAGGGAGCGGGAGGAGGTACAGATACGCAGTATTTT	CSAEGAGGGTDTQYF
16	TRBD2	TRBV29-1	NA	TRBJ2-6	TGCAGCGTTGACCTAGCGGGAGTGTCCGGGGCCAACGTCCTGACTTTC	CSVDLAGVSGANVLTF
17	NA	TRBV27	few	TRBJ2-4	TGTGCCAGCAGTCCCCTGACCGAAGGGCGGGCCAAAAACATTCAGTACTTC	CASSPLTEGRAKNIQYF
15	NA	TRBV27	many	TRBJ2-7	TGTGCCAGCAATACCAACTCGGCAGGGAACTACGAGCAGTACTTC	CASNTNSAGNYEQYF
15	NA	TRBV7-9	NA	TRBJ1-1	TGTGCCAGCAGCTTAAATATGCGGGAGTCGGTTGAAGCTTTCTTT	CASSLNMRESVEAFF
12	NA	TRBV5-1	NA	TRBJ2-5	TGCGCCAGCAGCCGGACGCGGGAGACCCAGTACTTC	CASSRTRETQYF
16	TRBD1	TRBV7-2	many	TRBJ1-2	TGTGCCAGCACCAGGGGGGGGGTATTGGCTGAATATGGCTACACCTTC	CASTRGGVLAEYGYTF
14	NA	TRBV12-3/TRBV12-4	many	TRBJ2-1	TGTGCCAGCAGTTTAGCGAGCCCTGGGTATGAGCAGTTCTTC	CASSLASPGYEQFF
15	TRBD1	TRBV20-1	many	TRBJ1-2	TGCAGTGCTAGGAGACAGGGCTCTTTTAACTATGGCTACACCTTC	CSARRQGSFNYGYTF
20	TRBD1	TRBV5-8	NA	TRBJ1-5	TGTGCCAGCAGCTTTTGGTTGAGGGACAGGGGACTCGGCGAGAAACAGCCCCAGCATTTT	CASSFWLRDRGLGEKQPQHF
16	NA	TRBV7-7	NA	TRBJ2-2	TGTGCTAGTAGCTTAGTGCGTCCGGGAGTGGGCGGGGAGCTGTTTTTT	CASSLVRPGVGGELFF
13	NA	TRBV6-6	NA	TRBJ1-6	TGTGCCAGCAGTTACTCGATAGAGTTTCCCCTCCACTTT	CASSYSIEFPLHF
17	TRBD1	TRBV19	NA	TRBJ1-6	TGTGCCAGTAGTTGGGCAGGGGGCGTCTCCTATAATTCACCCCTCCACTTT	CASSWAGGVSYNSPLHF
14	NA	TRBV6-1	many	TRBJ2-1	TGTGCCAGCAGTGAAGGTTCGGGGGCGGGTGAGCAGTTCTTC	CASSEGSGAGEQFF
20	NA	TRBV5-5	NA	TRBJ1-4	TGTGCCAGCAGCTTGGCCCCCCCTCCGACAGGTTTATCGACTAATGAAAAACTGTTTTTT	CASSLAPPPTGLSTNEKLFF
11	NA	TRBV5-1	NA	TRBJ2-7	TGCGCCAGCAAAGAATACTACGAGCAGTACTTC	CASKEYYEQYF
16	TRBD2	TRBV24-1	NA	TRBJ2-1	TGTGCCACCAGTGATCCCGGGACTAGCGGGGCCAATGAGCAGTTCTTC	CATSDPGTSGANEQFF
16	NA	TRBV24-1	NA	TRBJ2-1	TGTGCCACCAGTGATTTCACAGGAGGGTCCTACAATGAGCAGTTCTTC	CATSDFTGGSYNEQFF
14	NA	TRBV5-8	many	TRBJ1-2	TGTGCCTCCGGGTCCGGAGGGAAGGAAGATGGCTACACCTTC	CASGSGGKEDGYTF
15	TRBD2	TRBV10-3	NA	TRBJ2-7	TGTGCCATCAGTGAGTCTTGGCGGGGGGCTACCGAGCAGTACTTC	CAISESWRGATEQYF
13	NA	TRBV5-1	NA	TRBJ1-3	TGCGCCAGCAGCTGGCGCTCTGGAAACACCATATATTTT	CASSWRSGNTIYF
12	TRBD1	TRBV20-1	NA	TRBJ2-7	TGCAGTGCAGGACAGGGGCCTTACGAGCAGTACTTC	CSAGQGPYEQYF
14	NA	TRBV29-1	many	TRBJ1-1	TGCAGCGTTGATTACGGGGATATGGTCACTGAAGCTTTCTTT	CSVDYGDMVTEAFF
15	NA	TRBV19	many	TRBJ1-2	TGTGCCAGTACCCCTGGTGGGGGACATATCTATGGCTACACCTTC	CASTPGGGHIYGYTF
15	TRBD1	TRBV5-1	NA	TRBJ1-2	TGCGCCAGCAGCCAAAACCAGGGGGCAGACTATGGCTACACCTTC	CASSQNQGADYGYTF
13	NA	TRBV7-8	NA	TRBJ1-2	TGTGCCAGCAGTCCGGACAACAACTATGGCTACACCTTC	CASSPDNNYGYTF
17	NA	TRBV7-2	once	TRBJ1-1	TGTGCCAGCAGCTTGAGCGGGGATCTCCCTATTCACACTGAAGCTTTCTTT	CASSLSGDLPIHTEAFF
19	TRBD2	TRBV20-1	NA	TRBJ2-2	TGCAGTGCTAGAGAAGGGGGTACTAGCGGGGTAGGAGGCACCGGGGAGCTGTTTTTT	CSAREGGTSGVGGTGELFF
12	NA	TRBV29-1	NA	TRBJ1-2	TGCAGCGTTGAGATCCTTAACTATGGCTACACCTTC	CSVEILNYGYTF
13	NA	TRBV2	NA	TRBJ1-6	TGTGCCAGCAGTGAATTACAGGCAGTCTCCCTCCACTTT	CASSELQAVSLHF
17	TRBD1	TRBV10-3	NA	TRBJ1-3	TGTGCCATCAGTGAGTCGGCAGGGGGTCTCTCTGGAAACACCATATATTTT	CAISESAGGLSGNTIYF
15	NA	TRBV20-1	NA	TRBJ2-7	TGCAGTGCTCTAGCAGGACCTCCCATTGGGTACGAGCAGTACTTC	CSALAGPPIGYEQYF
14	NA	TRBV7-9	NA	TRBJ1-4	TGTGCCAGCAGCCTGGACAGCTCTAATGAAAAACTGTTTTTT	CASSLDSSNEKLFF
18	NA	TRBV5-1	many	TRBJ1-1	TGCGCCAGCAGCTTGGTCTTCGGTTGGGCGCAGGGGTCCACTGAAGCTTTCTTT	CASSLVFGWAQGSTEAFF
15	TRBD2	TRBV7-8	NA	TRBJ2-2	TGTGCCAGCAGCTTCGGACTAGCGGGGGCCGGGGAGCTGTTTTTT	CASSFGLAGAGELFF
15	TRBD2	TRBV19	NA	TRBJ2-3	TGTGCCAGTAGTATTGCCGGGGGGGCCGGAGATACGCAGTATTTT	CASSIAGGAGDTQYF
10	NA	TRBV7-9	many	TRBJ1-1	TGTGCCAGCGGGGAATCTGAAGCTTTCTTT	CASGESEAFF
12	NA	TRBV2	NA	TRBJ1-1	TGTGCCAGCCGGAAGGTGAACACTGAAGCTTTCTTT	CASRKVNTEAFF
14	TRBD1	TRBV29-1	many	TRBJ1-2	TGCAGCGTTGGTACAGGGGAAGGTAACTATGGCTACACCTTC	CSVGTGEGNYGYTF
12	NA	TRBV20-1	NA	TRBJ2-5	TGCAGTGCTAGAGTGGGGACAGAGACCCAGTACTTC	CSARVGTETQYF
15	NA	TRBV5-8	many	TRBJ1-5	TGTGCCAGCAGCCCCGGAGGGGAGAGCAATCAGCCCCAGCATTTT	CASSPGGESNQPQHF
14	TRBD1	TRBV7-8	NA	TRBJ2-7	TGTGCCAGCAGCCGCAATATGGGACAGGGGGCGGCGTACTTC	CASSRNMGQGAAYF
15	NA	TRBV20-1	NA	TRBJ2-5	TGCAGTGCTAGAGATCCCAGGGGGGGGCAAGAGACCCAGTACTTC	CSARDPRGGQETQYF
11	NA	TRBV20-1	NA	TRBJ1-1	TGCAGTGCTAAGGGTGACACCGGGTGCTTCTTT	CSAKGDTGCFF
16	NA	TRBV5-1	many	TRBJ2-3	TGCGCCAGCAGCTTGAAAGGCCCACTCCTGTCAGATACGCAGTATTTT	CASSLKGPLLSDTQYF
16	TRBD1	TRBV28	many	TRBJ2-7	TGTGCCAGCAGTTTAGATGGGGGACAGGGGATCTACGAGCAGTACTTC	CASSLDGGQGIYEQYF
15	TRBD1	TRBV6-5	many	TRBJ1-6	TGTGCCAGCAGGAAGGGACAGGGGCTGGGTTCACCCCTCCACTTT	CASRKGQGLGSPLHF
13	NA	TRBV18	NA	TRBJ2-1	TGTGCCAGCTCACCCAGCAGCAACAATGAGCAGTTCTTC	CASSPSSNNEQFF
16	NA	TRBV20-1	once	TRBJ2-3	TGCAGTGCTAGAGGAGTAGCTCCAGAGGCACTAAATACGCAGTATTTT	CSARGVAPEALNTQYF
12	NA	TRBV24-1	NA	TRBJ2-5	TGTGCCACGGCGGCGGGGAGAGAGACCCAGTACTTC	CATAAGRETQYF
13	NA	TRBV19	NA	TRBJ2-3	TGTGCCAGTAGTGTTGATAGCACAGATACGCAGTATTTT	CASSVDSTDTQYF
12	NA	TRBV30	many	TRBJ2-3	TGTGCCTGGGGTCCAGGGGCAGATACGCAGTATTTT	CAWGPGADTQYF